This T cell receptor (beta chain) derives from a study of CD8 T cells in Susac syndrome. Overall study results and limits: The relatively small number of individuals in the TCR sequencing and HLA analysis was acknowledged by the study.

This clonotype has just one count. Antigen specificity is unknown. Sequencing of TCR beta, carried out with a high-throughput approach, was applied to CD8+ and CD4+ T cells from the blood. Isolation of CD8+ and CD4+ T cells was performed negatively, whereas enrichment of TEMRA cells was done by FACS. RNA, at about 0.5 to 1 ug, was reverse transcribed with random hexamers. Amplification of the TCR beta CDR3 was carried out by immunoSEQ multiplex PCR, which spanned a total of 54 Vbeta and 13 Jbeta segments. One entry per CDR3 protein, called by TCRdb with MiXCR from the immunoSEQ multiplex PCR reads. The sample holds about 69,000 distinct CDR3 sequences, roughly 90% seen once. This TCR was sampled from a human donor with multiple sclerosis. Sample: CD8+ T cells from PBMCs.

The CDR3 nucleotides read TGTGCCAGCAGCAGACTAGCGTCGGACATTCAGTACTTC. It yields the protein CASSRLASDIQYF. The gene calls are TRBV12-3 or TRBV12-4 and TRBJ2-4; the match to TRBD2 covers 8 bases. Unmatched junction bases numbered 6, after V lost 6 bases and J lost 8 bases. The CDR3 has 13 amino acids.